The sample holds one count of the clone carrying this T cell receptor (beta chain). As yet, its antigen is unknown. This record belongs to a study of cytomegalovirus exposure and HLA in healthy donors. Study conclusions and caveats: TCR sequences were mostly rare, though some public TCRs occurred in many donors. High specificity and sensitivity for cytomegalovirus status were reported for the classifier.

The V and J ends lost 1 base and 8 bases, in that order; junction bases with no gene match: 7. The germline V gene has CDR1 SGHDT and CDR2 YYEEEE. The CDR3 consists of 15 residues. Here immunoSEQ multiplex PCR was the method, and the copy in TCRdb shows in-frame clones only, minus some. Among 120,000 or so clones, approximately 94% were seen once, and the ten largest hold 1.5% to 2%. Donors were drawn from the approximately 130-subject validation cohort, separate from the 666-subject first cohort. The genes are TRBV5-6 and TRBJ2-1, with 9 bases matching TRBD2. Material for sequencing was PBMCs. The origin of this receptor is a man between 18 and 35 years old in good health and CMV-seronegative. The DNA for the CDR3 is TGTGCCAGCAGCTTGAAGGCGGGAGGGCTCCATGAGCAGTTCTTC. Its protein product is CASSLKAGGLHEQFF.